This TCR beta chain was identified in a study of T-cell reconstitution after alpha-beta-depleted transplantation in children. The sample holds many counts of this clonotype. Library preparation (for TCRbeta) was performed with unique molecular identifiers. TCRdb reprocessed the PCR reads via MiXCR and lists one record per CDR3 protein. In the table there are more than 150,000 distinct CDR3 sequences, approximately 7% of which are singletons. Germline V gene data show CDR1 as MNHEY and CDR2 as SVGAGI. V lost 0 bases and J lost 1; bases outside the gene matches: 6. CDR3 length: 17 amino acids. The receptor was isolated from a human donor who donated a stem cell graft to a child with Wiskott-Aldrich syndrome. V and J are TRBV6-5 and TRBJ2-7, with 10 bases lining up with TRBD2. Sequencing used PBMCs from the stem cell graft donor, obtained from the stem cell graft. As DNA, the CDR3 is TGTGCCAGCAGTTACTCGACACTAGCGGGAAATTCCTACGAGCAGTACTTC. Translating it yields CASSYSTLAGNSYEQYF.